These 24 T cell receptor beta chains came from one sample sequenced in a study of human versus mouse CDR3 diversity and MHC coevolution. TCRdb's copy holds only in-frame clones and misses some; the assay was immunoSEQ multiplex PCR. The table lists roughly 80,000 clones, 80% to 95% of them singletons. Sequencing input: naive CD4+ T cells from blood. Subset in this sample: CD45RO-negative CD62L-positive naive CD4 T cells. The origin of the receptors is a person between 25 and 69 years old in good health.

The chain couples TRBV18 to TRBJ1-5, with D perhaps matching TRBD1 (6 bases). The ends were cut back, 5 bases at V and 1 base at J, with 12 bases in the middle. CDR1 and CDR2 from the germline V gene are KGHSH and LQKENI. The CDR3 extends over 15 amino acids. The CDR3 protein is CASSEQGTSNQPQHF. CDR3 nucleotide sequence: TGTGCCAGCTCAGAACAGGGTACCAGCAATCAGCCCCAGCATTTT.

J is TRBJ2-2 and V is TRBV7-2; 8 bases are shared with TRBD2. Germline V gives CDR1 SGHTA, CDR2 FQGNSA. With V trimmed by 3 bases and J by 6 bases, 0 bases remained unmatched. The CDR3 runs 13 residues. The CDR3 loop is CASSFSGAGELFF. The CDR3 DNA reads as TGTGCCAGCAGCTTTAGCGGGGCCGGGGAGCTGTTTTTT.

The V call is TRBV19, the J call TRBJ1-5, with TRBD1 identical over 9 bases. The germline CDR1 and CDR2 sequences are LNHDA and SQIVND (reference sequence). There are 15 residues in the CDR3. V dropped 5 bases and J dropped 6; count of bases not matched to a gene: 8. CDR3 protein: CASSLGQGGIQPQHF. Here the CDR3 DNA reads TGTGCCAGTAGTTTGGGACAGGGAGGAATTCAGCCCCAGCATTTT.

The rearrangement joins TRBV7-9 to TRBJ2-7; 8 nucleotides agree with TRBD2. This CDR3 has 14 residues. With 3 bases clipped from V and 2 bases from J, the junction kept 3 bases outside the gene matches. Per germline, CDR1 SEHNR and CDR2 FQNEAQ (reference sequence). In DNA, the CDR3 is TGTGCCAGCAGCTTGGCGGGAGGCCCCTACGAGCAGTACTTC. It encodes CASSLAGGPYEQYF.

This clone was detected once. The chain is built from TRBV9 and TRBJ1-1; weak D call: TRBD1 (5 bases). The CDR3 is 16 residues long. Deletions cut 3 bases from V and 0 bases from J, with 15 bases between. Germline V lookup: CDR1 SGDLS, CDR2 YYNGEE. CDR3 DNA: TGTGCCAGCAGCGCCACATTCCCAGGGATGAACACTGAAGCTTTCTTT. This translates into CASSATFPGMNTEAFF.

The chain combines TRBV29-1 with TRBJ2-7; D is undetermined. CDR3 length equals 12 residues. CDR1 and CDR2 (germline): SQVTM, ANQGSEA. V lost 5 bases and J 2 bases, leaving 10 bases between the germline ends. CDR3 nucleotides: TGCAGCGTTCGGTTGAGTGCCTACGAGCAGTACTTC. This encodes CSVRLSAYEQYF.

V gene TRBV14 combines with J gene TRBJ2-1, with D perhaps TRBD2 (5 bases). The CDR3 length is 14 residues. Germline V gene sequence: CDR1 SGHDN, CDR2 FVKESK. The V and J ends lost 8 bases and 4 bases respectively, with 15 bases between them. The CDR3 region has the DNA TGTGCCAGCGCCGGGCTCCGAGGGTACAATGAGCAGTTCTTC. Translating it yields CASAGLRGYNEQFF.

The chain combines TRBV11-2 with TRBJ1-1; TRBD1 agrees at 8 bases. Losses at the gene ends were 3 bases for V and 0 bases for J; bases not matched to a gene: 6. The CDR3 extends over 16 amino acids. Germline-derived CDR1 and CDR2 are SGHAT and FQNNGV. CDR3 residues: CASSFDRGGVNTEAFF. The CDR3 DNA reads TGTGCCAGCAGCTTTGACAGGGGCGGTGTGAACACTGAAGCTTTCTTT.

The V gene is TRBV7-2, the J gene TRBJ2-7, with 10 bases lining up with TRBD1. The CDR3 runs to 15 residues. The germline V gene has CDR1 SGHTA and CDR2 FQGNSA. V shed 3 bases and J 6 bases; nucleotides not matched to a gene: 8. CDR3: CASSFSGTGVLEQYF. CDR3 nucleotides: TGTGCCAGCAGCTTCTCCGGGACAGGGGTTCTCGAGCAGTACTTC.

This clone was observed once. The V gene is TRBV30, the J gene TRBJ1-4; D call uncertain. This CDR3 spans 14 amino acids. Trimming shortened V by 2 bases and J by 10 bases, and 17 bases separated the two germline ends. The V gene's germline CDR1 is GTSNPN and CDR2 SVGIG (reference sequence). The CDR3 bases are TGTGCCTGGAGTTCTGGGGTCCCGGAGGTAAAACTGTTTTTT. Translation: CAWSSGVPEVKLFF.

This clone is a singleton in its sample. This chain joins TRBV7-3 and TRBJ1-1, with TRBD1 as a possible D gene (5 bases). This CDR3 is built from 13 residues. The germline gives CDR1 SGHTA, CDR2 FQGTGA. Trimming removed 5 bases from V and 1 base from J, with 8 bases in between. CDR3: CASSTQGNTEAFF. CDR3 DNA: TGTGCCAGCAGCACGCAGGGGAACACTGAAGCTTTCTTT.

A single count supports this clone. This chain connects TRBV9 to TRBJ2-1; D remains ambiguous. Between the trimmed V and J ends, which lost 0 bases and 0 bases, there was a span of 10 bases. The CDR3 extends over 16 amino acids. Germline V CDR1 and CDR2: SGDLS, YYNGEE. DNA of the CDR3: TGTGCCAGCAGCGTAGGTCCCCGACTCTCCTACAATGAGCAGTTCTTC. Translated, it gives CASSVGPRLSYNEQFF.

The J gene is TRBJ2-3, the V gene TRBV5-1; TRBD1 matches 8 bases. Germline lookup yields CDR1 SGHRS and CDR2 YFSETQ. This CDR3 is built from 16 residues. With 3 bases clipped from V and 1 base from J, the junction kept 7 bases outside the gene matches. CDR3 sequence reads: CASSSLTGDRTDTQYF. CDR3 sequence (DNA): TGCGCCAGCAGCTCCCTGACAGGGGATCGCACAGATACGCAGTATTTT. Complete variable domain (other parts from reference TRBV5-1 and TRBJ2-3): KAGVTQTPRYLIKTRGQQVTLSCSPISGHRSVSWYQQTPGQGLQFLFEYFSETQRNKGNFPGRFSGRQFSNSRSEMNVSTLELGDSALYLCASSSLTGDRTDTQYFGPGTRLTVL.

This chain connects TRBV2 to TRBJ1-2; D possibly corresponds to TRBD1 (6 bases). From germline, CDR1 is SNHLY and CDR2 FYNNEI. This CDR3 has 15 amino acids. The V end was cut by 7 bases, the J end by 7 bases, with 22 bases between. CDR3 sequence: CASTLSTTGELGYTF. CDR3 nucleotides: TGTGCCAGCACCCTTTCTACGACAGGAGAGCTTGGCTACACCTTC.

V is TRBV7-9 and J is TRBJ1-4; TRBD1 agrees at 8 bases. The germline CDR1 and CDR2 sequences are SEHNR and FQNEAQ (reference sequence). V shed 4 bases and J 4 bases; nucleotides not matched to a gene: 11. The length of the CDR3 is 17 residues. The CDR3 DNA reads as TGTGCCAGCAGCTCCGCCGTTGGACAGGGTCTTAATGAAAAACTGTTTTTT. Amino acid sequence: CASSSAVGQGLNEKLFF.

The chain combines TRBV11-2 with TRBJ1-2; D ambiguous. Trimming stripped 3 bases from V and 1 base from J, with 9 bases between. CDR1 and CDR2 from the germline V gene are SGHAT and FQNNGV. The length of the CDR3 is 14 residues. CDR3 region: CASSFGGYNYGYTF. The DNA for the CDR3 is TGTGCCAGCAGCTTCGGAGGGTATAACTATGGCTACACCTTC.

V gene TRBV7-9 combines with J gene TRBJ1-2, with D unresolved. The V end lost 1 base, the J end lost 0 bases, and 6 bases lay between the germline ends. This CDR3 comprises 14 residues. Germline V gene data show CDR1 as SEHNR and CDR2 as FQNEAQ (reference sequence). The CDR3 coding sequence is TGTGCCAGCAGCTTAGGGTTAGCTAACTATGGCTACACCTTC. The encoded protein is CASSLGLANYGYTF.

The chain recombines TRBV9 with TRBJ2-1; D unclear. Per the germline V gene, CDR1 is SGDLS and CDR2 is YYNGEE. The CDR3 sequence is 15 residues long. V was trimmed by 1 base and J by 0 bases, leaving 8 bases between them. CDR3: CASSVHESSYNEQFF. The CDR3 nucleotides are TGTGCCAGCAGCGTACACGAGAGCTCCTACAATGAGCAGTTCTTC. Supplemented by reference TRBV9 and TRBJ2-1, the full variable domain reads DSGVTQTPKHLITATGQRVTLRCSPRSGDLSVYWYQQSLDQGLQFLIQYYNGEERAKGNILERFSAQQFPDLHSELNLSSLELGDSALYFCASSVHESSYNEQFFGPGTRLTVL.

The rearrangement joins TRBV7-9 to TRBJ2-1; the match to TRBD2 covers 7 bases. Trimming cost V 10 bases and J 4 bases; bases outside gene matches: 7. This CDR3 spans 13 amino acids. Per the germline V gene, CDR1 is SEHNR and CDR2 is FQNEAQ (reference sequence). The CDR3 here is CATVSGTYNEQFF. The CDR3 nucleotides are TGTGCCACAGTGAGCGGGACTTACAATGAGCAGTTCTTC.

V usage is TRBV9 and J usage is TRBJ2-1; 7 nucleotides agree with TRBD1. Per germline, CDR1 SGDLS and CDR2 YYNGEE. J gave up 10 bases and V 4 bases, and 17 bases lay outside the gene matches. This CDR3 contains 16 residues. The CDR3 loop reads CASSSRTGVINGEQFF. In nucleotides, the CDR3 is TGTGCCAGCAGCTCCCGGACAGGAGTTATTAATGGGGAGCAGTTCTTC.

The J gene is TRBJ2-1, the V gene TRBV11-1, with a tentative D call TRBD1 (6 bases). The CDR3 sequence is 12 residues long. Trimming pared 5 bases from V and 12 bases from J, leaving 14 bases between. Germline assignment: CDR1 SGHAT and CDR2 FQDESV (reference sequence). CDR3 in amino acids: CASSPTGNLQFF. In DNA, the CDR3 is TGTGCCAGCAGCCCAACAGGGAATTTGCAGTTCTTC.

The chain carries TRBV5-1 and TRBJ1-2; D call uncertain. V lost 4 bases, J lost 4 bases, and 23 bases lay in between. This CDR3 comprises 17 residues. Germline CDR1 is SGHRS and CDR2 is YFSETQ. The CDR3 is CASSPNPTLTDSYGYTF. In nucleotides, the CDR3 is TGCGCCAGCAGCCCCAACCCCACCCTGACGGACTCCTATGGCTACACCTTC.

The rearrangement uses TRBV15 and TRBJ1-2; D ambiguous. Per germline, CDR1 LNHNV and CDR2 YYDKDF (reference sequence). This CDR3 has 14 amino acids. V lost 0 bases, J lost 0 bases, and 5 bases lay in between. The CDR3 coding sequence is TGTGCCACCAGCAGAGACCCGGCTAACTATGGCTACACCTTC. Protein sequence: CATSRDPANYGYTF.

The gene calls are TRBV28 and TRBJ2-1; D is unclear. V shed 5 bases and J shed 12 bases, with 11 bases lying between them. The germline CDR1 and CDR2 sequences are MDHEN and SYDVKM. This CDR3 has 11 residues. The CDR3, as DNA: TGTGCCAGCAGTATTAGCTCTGGGCAGTTCTTC. The encoded protein is CASSISSGQFF.